These 17 T cell receptor beta chains were all obtained from the same sample, sequenced in a study of cytomegalovirus exposure and HLA in healthy donors. In the PCR, 60 Vbeta and 13 Jbeta primers were used. Profiled with immunoSEQ multiplex PCR; TCRdb holds only in-frame clones, not every one. The sample lists about 200,000 clones, approximately 80% occurring once. Sequences were obtained from PBMCs. The receptors derive from a woman in her 30s in good health and CMV-seropositive.

The gene calls are TRBV7-8 and TRBJ2-7, with TRBD2 matching over 7 bases. The CDR3 length is 14 residues. Trimming cost V 1 base and J 7 bases; bases outside gene matches: 7. Germline assignment: CDR1 SGHVS and CDR2 FQNEAQ. The CDR3 region has the DNA TGTGCCAGCAGCTTAGGGACCACCGGGGGGGAGCAGTACTTC. This translates into CASSLGTTGGEQYF.

The chain is built from TRBV9 and TRBJ1-5; TRBD1 aligns across 7 bases. V shed 4 bases and J 2 bases; nucleotides not matched to a gene: 3. The CDR3 runs to 14 residues. The germline V gene encodes CDR1 SGDLS and CDR2 YYNGEE. Here the CDR3 reads CASSLGTGNQPQHF. The CDR3 region has the DNA TGTGCCAGCAGCCTCGGGACAGGCAATCAGCCCCAGCATTTT. Supplemented by reference TRBV9 and TRBJ1-5, the full variable domain reads DSGVTQTPKHLITATGQRVTLRCSPRSGDLSVYWYQQSLDQGLQFLIQYYNGEERAKGNILERFSAQQFPDLHSELNLSSLELGDSALYFCASSLGTGNQPQHFGDGTRLSIL.

This clone came up a few times. The CDR3 here is CASGPHPTLEQYF. The CDR3 DNA reads TGTGCTAGTGGTCCACACCCAACCCTCGAGCAGTACTTC. This chain uses TRBV12-5 with TRBJ2-7; D gene unclear. The CDR3 has 13 amino acids. Germline V gives CDR1 LGHNT, CDR2 FRNRAP. V was trimmed by 5 bases and J by 6 bases, leaving 14 bases between them.

The rearrangement links TRBV11-2 to TRBJ1-1; D is possibly TRBD1 (6 bases). Germline loops: CDR1 SGHAT, CDR2 FQNNGV. This CDR3 has 15 residues. Trimming pared 1 base from V and 5 bases from J, leaving 14 bases between. CDR3 coding DNA: TGTGCCAGCAGCTTAGTGCCGGGGGGCTGGACTGAAGCTTTCTTT. Encoded protein: CASSLVPGGWTEAFF.

The chain links TRBV7-6 to TRBJ1-5; D is unresolved. Germline-derived CDR1 and CDR2 are SGHVS and FNYEAQ. V shed 8 bases and J shed 1 base, with 9 bases lying between them. This CDR3 is 13 amino acids long. The CDR3 sequence: CASQGGSNQPQHF. In DNA, the CDR3 is TGTGCCAGCCAAGGCGGGAGCAATCAGCCCCAGCATTTT.

Here the CDR3 reads CATSRELISGNTIYF. The CDR3 DNA is TGTGCCACCAGCCGTGAACTTATCTCTGGAAACACCATATATTTT. The chain employs TRBV15 and TRBJ1-3; D is unclear. The CDR3 sequence is 15 residues long. Germline CDR1 and CDR2: LNHNV and YYDKDF (reference sequence). The V and J ends lost 5 bases and 0 bases respectively, with 11 bases between them.

The J gene is TRBJ1-4, the V gene TRBV28, with no clear D. CDR3 length: 12 amino acids. CDR1 MDHEN and CDR2 SYDVKM come from the germline V gene. V shed 1 base and J shed 7 bases, with 4 bases lying between them. This chain's CDR3 is CASSLYSEKLFF. CDR3 coding DNA: TGTGCCAGCAGTTTATACAGTGAAAAACTGTTTTTT.

The chain recombines TRBV18 with TRBJ1-2; 9 bases align to TRBD1. J gave up 1 base and V 3 bases, and 0 bases lay outside the gene matches. The length of the CDR3 is 14 residues. Germline values: CDR1 KGHSH, CDR2 LQKENI. The CDR3 protein is CASSPDRGNYGYTF. The CDR3 nucleotides are TGTGCCAGCTCACCGGACAGGGGTAACTATGGCTACACCTTC.

Comments on this clone: The same CDR3 is also encoded by other DNA sequences in this sample. The chain combines TRBV5-6 with TRBJ2-3; 10 nucleotides align to TRBD1. Germline lookup yields CDR1 SGHDT and CDR2 YYEEEE. The V and J ends lost 4 bases and 1 base, in that order; junction bases with no gene match: 6. This CDR3 has 16 amino acids. CDR3 DNA sequence: TGTGCCAGCAGCCCAGAGACAGGGGGCGGCACAGATACGCAGTATTTT. Translating gives CASSPETGGGTDTQYF.

The rearrangement uses TRBV6-1 and TRBJ2-6, with TRBD1 matching over 10 bases. This CDR3 is built from 17 residues. In germline, CDR1 is MNHNS, CDR2 SASEGT. The trim removed 4 bases at V and 4 bases at J, leaving 7 bases unmatched. The CDR3 coding sequence is TGTGCCAGCAGTGTGCAAGGGACAGGGGCCGGGGCCAACGTCCTGACTTTC. Translated: CASSVQGTGAGANVLTF.

The chain is built from TRBV5-6 and TRBJ2-3, with TRBD2 as a possible D gene (5 bases). Trimming took 4 bases from V and 3 from J, leaving 15 bases between them. The CDR3 is made up of 15 amino acids. CDR1 SGHDT and CDR2 YYEEEE come from the germline V gene. DNA for the CDR3: TGTGCCAGCAGCACCTTAGCGTCGACAACAGATACGCAGTATTTT. The encoded protein is CASSTLASTTDTQYF.

The CDR3 sequence: CASSRTSGELSYEQYF. The DNA of the CDR3 is TGTGCCAGCAGCCGGACTAGCGGGGAGCTCTCCTACGAGCAGTACTTC. The chain uses TRBV7-2 and TRBJ2-7; 12 nucleotides match TRBD2. With V trimmed by 5 bases and J by 0 bases, 5 bases remained unmatched. The CDR3 sequence is 16 residues long. CDR1 and CDR2 (germline): SGHTA, FQGNSA.

This clone appeared once. This chain joins TRBV6-6 and TRBJ1-2, with 9 bases lining up with TRBD1. V trimming: 2 bases; J trimming: 8 bases; junction bases outside the gene matches: 6. This CDR3 has 14 amino acids. Germline loops: CDR1 MNHNY, CDR2 SVGAGI (reference sequence). CDR3 protein: CASSYIRDREGYTF. CDR3 sequence (DNA): TGTGCCAGCAGTTACATTCGGGACAGGGAAGGCTACACCTTC.

J is TRBJ2-3 and V is TRBV4-1; 11 positions match TRBD2. Trimming removed 2 bases from V and 3 bases from J; junction bases left unmatched: 4. The CDR3 extends over 16 amino acids. CDR1 and CDR2 from the germline V gene are MGHRA and YSYEKL. CDR3 bases: TGCGCCAGCAGCCAATCCCCTAGCGGGGGGACAGATACGCAGTATTTT. Its translation is CASSQSPSGGTDTQYF.

This rearrangement joins TRBV6-5 to TRBJ1-3; TRBD1 agrees at 7 bases. The CDR3 runs to 15 residues. Trimming cost V 5 bases and J 1 base; bases outside gene matches: 5. The germline gives CDR1 MNHEY, CDR2 SVGAGI. The CDR3 reads CASSPTGVSGNTIYF. The DNA of the CDR3 is TGTGCCAGCAGTCCTACAGGGGTTTCTGGAAACACCATATATTTT.

This rearrangement joins TRBV11-2 to TRBJ2-1, with 10 bases identical to TRBD2. This CDR3 contains 16 residues. V dropped 3 bases and J dropped 6; count of bases not matched to a gene: 8. Germline V CDR1 and CDR2: SGHAT, FQNNGV. The CDR3 DNA reads as TGTGCCAGCAGCTTTAGCGGGGGGTTTGCTGCCAATGAGCAGTTCTTC. This gives the protein CASSFSGGFAANEQFF.

The chain carries TRBV4-2 and TRBJ2-7; TRBD1 is a possible D gene (5 bases). This CDR3 comprises 15 residues. V dropped 3 bases and J dropped 1 base, with 13 bases sitting between them. Germline V gene sequence: CDR1 LGHNA, CDR2 YNFKEQ. CDR3 sequence: CASSQGPGWSYEQYF. DNA of the CDR3: TGTGCCAGCAGCCAGGGGCCAGGGTGGTCCTACGAGCAGTACTTC.